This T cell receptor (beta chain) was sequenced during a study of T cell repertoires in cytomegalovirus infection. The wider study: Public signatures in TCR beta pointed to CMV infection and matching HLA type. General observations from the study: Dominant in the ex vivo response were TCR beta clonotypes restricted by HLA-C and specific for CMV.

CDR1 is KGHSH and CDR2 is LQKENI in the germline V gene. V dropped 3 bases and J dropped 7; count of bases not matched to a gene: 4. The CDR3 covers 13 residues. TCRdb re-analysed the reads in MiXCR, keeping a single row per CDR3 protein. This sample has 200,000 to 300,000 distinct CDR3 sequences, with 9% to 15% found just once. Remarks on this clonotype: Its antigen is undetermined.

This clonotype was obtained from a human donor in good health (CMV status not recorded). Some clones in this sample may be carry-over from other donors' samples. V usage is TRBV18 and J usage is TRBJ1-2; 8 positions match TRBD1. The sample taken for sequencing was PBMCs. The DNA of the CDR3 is TGTGCCAGCTCACCCGACAGGGGAAGTGGCTACACCTTC. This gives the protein CASSPDRGSGYTF. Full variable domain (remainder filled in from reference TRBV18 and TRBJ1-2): NAGVMQNPRHLVRRRGQEARLRCSPMKGHSHVYWYRQLPEEGLKFMVYLQKENIIDESGMPKERFSAEFPKEGPSILRIQQVVRGDSAAYFCASSPDRGSGYTFGSGTRLTVV.